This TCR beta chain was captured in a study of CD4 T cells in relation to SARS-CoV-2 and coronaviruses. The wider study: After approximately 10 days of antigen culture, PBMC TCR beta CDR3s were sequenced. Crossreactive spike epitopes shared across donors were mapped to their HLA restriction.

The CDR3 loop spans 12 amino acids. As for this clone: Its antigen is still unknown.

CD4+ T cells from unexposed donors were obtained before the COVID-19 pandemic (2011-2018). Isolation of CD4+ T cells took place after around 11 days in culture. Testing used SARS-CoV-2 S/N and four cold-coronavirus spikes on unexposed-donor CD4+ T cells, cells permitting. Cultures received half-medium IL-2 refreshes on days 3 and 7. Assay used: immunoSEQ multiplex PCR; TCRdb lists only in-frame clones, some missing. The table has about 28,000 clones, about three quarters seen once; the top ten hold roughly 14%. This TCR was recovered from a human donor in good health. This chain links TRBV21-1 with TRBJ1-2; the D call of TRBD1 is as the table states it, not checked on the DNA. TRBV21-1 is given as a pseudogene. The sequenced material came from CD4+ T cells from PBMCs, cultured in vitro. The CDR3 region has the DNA TGTGCCAGCAATACAGGGGACTATGGCTACACCTTC. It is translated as CASNTGDYGYTF.